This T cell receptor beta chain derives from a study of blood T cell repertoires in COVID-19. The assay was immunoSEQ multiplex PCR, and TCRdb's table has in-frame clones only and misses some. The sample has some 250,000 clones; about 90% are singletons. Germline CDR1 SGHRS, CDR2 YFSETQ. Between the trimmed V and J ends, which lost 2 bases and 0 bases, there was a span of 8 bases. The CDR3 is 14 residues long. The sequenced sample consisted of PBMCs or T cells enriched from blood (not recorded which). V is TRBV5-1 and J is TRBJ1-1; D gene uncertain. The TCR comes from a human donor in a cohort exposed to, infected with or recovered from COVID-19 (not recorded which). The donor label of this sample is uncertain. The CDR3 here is CASSFGKVNTEAFF. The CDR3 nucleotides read TGCGCCAGCAGCTTCGGTAAAGTGAACACTGAAGCTTTCTTT.